This paragraph reports one TCR beta chain. Its specificity is not known. The protocol was immunoSEQ multiplex PCR, while the TCRdb copy is restricted to in-frame clones and leaves out a portion. The repertoire holds 40,000 to 55,000 clones, with around nine tenths as singletons. Germline V gene sequence: CDR1 MDHEN, CDR2 SYDVKM. This CDR3 has 13 residues. Trimming took 3 bases from V and 3 from J, leaving 9 bases between them. These data originate in a study of neoadjuvant nivolumab and ipilimumab in lung cancer. Findings and caveats of the study: TCR clonality did not significantly correlate with pathologic tumor regression.

The sequence was collected from an adult with non-small cell lung cancer. Some clones in this sample may be carry-over from other donors' samples. The gene calls are TRBV28 and TRBJ2-7; the D is unclear. The sample here was blood, taken before neoadjuvant nivolumab, alone or with ipilimumab. CDR3 sequence: CASSLTGDYEQYF. CDR3 bases: TGTGCCAGCAGTTTGACTGGGGACTACGAGCAGTACTTC.